This T cell receptor beta chain originates from a study of T cell clones after liver transplantation. Study at large: Without induction therapy, subjects received standard immunosuppression until 12-24 months post-transplant.

V was trimmed by 1 base and J by 0 bases, leaving 8 bases between them. The CDR3 has 15 amino acids. Germline V CDR1 and CDR2: SGHNT, YENEEA. Generated by immunoSEQ multiplex PCR, the TCRdb table keeps only in-frame clones and is missing some. The top ten hold 9.5% to 10% of the sample, which has 49,000 or so clones, roughly 70% seen once. The clonotype comes from a human patient who received a liver transplant. Some T cells may be graft donor cells. The sample here was CD4+ T cells from blood, taken 54 months after liver transplant. The chain links TRBV11-3 to TRBJ2-3; D remains unclear. CDR3 DNA sequence: TGTGCCAGCAGCTTAGGTGTCGGCAGCACAGATACGCAGTATTTT. It specifies CASSLGVGSTDTQYF.